Detailed here is one TCR beta chain. The V segment lost 0 bases and the J segment 5 bases; nucleotides outside the gene matches: 7. The germline gives CDR1 SNHLY, CDR2 FYNNEI. The CDR3 runs to 15 residues. Per the authors' pipeline: How many nucleated cells were present was estimated from reference gene primer amplification. TCRdb keeps only in-frame clones here, not all; method: immunoSEQ multiplex PCR. That table gives V, J and clone size, and the DNA gave D and trimming. The sample lists approximately 68,000 clones; roughly 82% were seen once. This entry belongs to a study of blood T cell repertoires in COVID-19. Study context: The United States, Italy and Spain were the sources of the acute and convalescent COVID-19 samples. Sample material is recorded as cDNA or gDNA derived from T cells, B-cell-depleted T cells, or PBMCs.

The V call is TRBV2, the J call TRBJ2-7; 7 bases line up with TRBD2. The clonotype comes from a human donor in a cohort sampled during active COVID-19. The sample consisted of peripheral blood. CDR3 coding DNA: TGTGCCAGCAGTGAAGCGCGGGGGTCTATGGACGAGCAGTACTTC. The encoded protein is CASSEARGSMDEQYF.